This is a list of T cell receptor beta chains from one sample in a study of PD-L1 blockade in urothelial cancer. Sequencing used immunoSEQ multiplex PCR; TCRdb keeps in-frame clones, though not all of them. The sample includes about 69,000 clones, roughly nine tenths of them seen just once. Here the sequenced sample was PBMCs, taken around atezolizumab (anti-PD-L1) treatment. All receptors derive from a man in his sixties with urothelial cancer. Each CDR3 is given with its conserved first and last residue. A D gene is named only where the DNA matches it firmly. Clone size is not always given. Where it is, it says once, few, many or a class for expanded clones.

j_gene: TRBJ1-1; abundance: -; d_gene: -; v_gene: TRBV28; CDR3aa: CASSFSGLVNTEAFF; CDR3nt: TGTGCCAGCAGTTTCTCAGGGTTGGTGAACACTGAAGCTTTCTTT
j_gene: TRBJ1-5; abundance: few; d_gene: -; v_gene: TRBV4-1; CDR3aa: CASSQVGITNQPQHF; CDR3nt: TGCGCCAGCAGCCAAGTTGGCATCACCAATCAGCCCCAGCATTTT
j_gene: TRBJ2-7; abundance: few; d_gene: -; v_gene: TRBV28; CDR3aa: CASSLGRYEQYF; CDR3nt: TGTGCCAGCAGTTTAGGCCGCTACGAGCAGTACTTC
j_gene: TRBJ2-3; abundance: -; d_gene: TRBD2; v_gene: TRBV2; CDR3aa: CASSDDGGSTDTQYF; CDR3nt: TGTGCCAGCAGTGATGACGGGGGGAGCACAGATACGCAGTATTTT
j_gene: TRBJ2-5; abundance: -; d_gene: TRBD2; v_gene: TRBV28; CDR3aa: CASSPRGGGLSETQYF; CDR3nt: TGTGCCAGCAGTCCCCGCGGGGGGGGCTTGTCGGAGACCCAGTACTTC
j_gene: TRBJ2-6; abundance: -; d_gene: -; v_gene: TRBV19; CDR3aa: CASSRGDTSGANVLTF; CDR3nt: TGTGCCAGTAGTAGAGGGGACACCTCTGGGGCCAACGTCCTGACTTTC
j_gene: TRBJ1-1; abundance: -; d_gene: -; v_gene: TRBV10-3; CDR3aa: CAITPGGGTEAFF; CDR3nt: TGTGCCATCACCCCCGGGGGAGGCACTGAAGCTTTCTTT
j_gene: TRBJ2-5; abundance: once; d_gene: TRBD2; v_gene: TRBV10-3; CDR3aa: CAISPGGASETQYF; CDR3nt: TGTGCCATCAGCCCCGGGGGGGCCTCAGAGACCCAGTACTTC
j_gene: TRBJ2-2; abundance: -; d_gene: TRBD1; v_gene: TRBV5-6; CDR3aa: CASSVDTGGTGELFF; CDR3nt: TGTGCCAGCAGCGTGGACACAGGGGGTACCGGGGAGCTGTTTTTT
j_gene: TRBJ2-2; abundance: -; d_gene: -; v_gene: TRBV19; CDR3aa: CASSALRWGAGELFF; CDR3nt: TGTGCCAGTAGTGCCCTCCGTTGGGGCGCCGGGGAGCTGTTTTTT
j_gene: TRBJ2-1; abundance: -; d_gene: -; v_gene: TRBV6-1; CDR3aa: CASRENPGLDNEQFF; CDR3nt: TGTGCCAGCAGGGAGAATCCGGGACTCGACAATGAGCAGTTCTTC
j_gene: TRBJ2-7; abundance: -; d_gene: TRBD1; v_gene: TRBV6-1; CDR3aa: CASGRDSSSYEQYF; CDR3nt: TGTGCCAGCGGCCGGGACAGCAGCTCCTACGAGCAGTACTTC
j_gene: TRBJ2-5; abundance: -; d_gene: TRBD2; v_gene: TRBV13; CDR3aa: CASSPRAGSQETQYF; CDR3nt: TGTGCCAGCAGCCCACGAGCGGGAAGTCAAGAGACCCAGTACTTC
j_gene: TRBJ2-1; abundance: once; d_gene: TRBD1; v_gene: TRBV28; CDR3aa: CASSSSRDRVNEQFF; CDR3nt: TGTGCCAGCAGTTCGAGCCGGGACAGGGTAAATGAGCAGTTCTTC
j_gene: TRBJ1-4; abundance: -; d_gene: -; v_gene: TRBV5-4; CDR3aa: CASSLGGEKLFF; CDR3nt: TGTGCCAGCAGCTTGGGCGGGGAAAAACTGTTTTTT
j_gene: TRBJ1-1; abundance: -; d_gene: -; v_gene: TRBV11-3; CDR3aa: CASSLSGGGTEAFF; CDR3nt: TGTGCCAGCAGCTTAAGTGGCGGAGGGACTGAAGCTTTCTTT
j_gene: TRBJ2-6; abundance: once; d_gene: TRBD2; v_gene: TRBV2; CDR3aa: CASRPSGGRTGANVLTF; CDR3nt: TGTGCCAGCAGGCCTAGCGGGGGAAGAACTGGGGCCAACGTCCTGACTTTC
j_gene: TRBJ2-1; abundance: -; d_gene: TRBD2; v_gene: TRBV7-9; CDR3aa: CASSSIEGLASRALF; CDR3nt: TGTGCCAGCAGCTCGATAGAGGGACTAGCGAGTCGGGCACTCTTC
j_gene: TRBJ1-1; abundance: -; d_gene: -; v_gene: TRBV7-8; CDR3aa: CASSLRQMNTEAFF; CDR3nt: TGTGCCAGCAGCTTGCGACAGATGAACACTGAAGCTTTCTTT
j_gene: TRBJ1-2; abundance: once; d_gene: -; v_gene: TRBV18; CDR3aa: CASSSAAGAYGYTF; CDR3nt: TGTGCCAGCTCTTCAGCCGCAGGGGCCTATGGCTACACCTTC
j_gene: TRBJ2-3; abundance: -; d_gene: -; v_gene: TRBV21-1; CDR3aa: CASSNGGRAPDTQYF; CDR3nt: TGTGCCAGCAGCAATGGCGGGAGGGCCCCAGATACGCAGTATTTT
j_gene: TRBJ1-5; abundance: -; d_gene: -; v_gene: TRBV21-1; CDR3aa: CASSKANEIRNQPQHF; CDR3nt: TGTGCCAGCAGCAAAGCAAACGAGATTCGCAATCAGCCCCAGCATTTT
j_gene: TRBJ2-7; abundance: -; d_gene: -; v_gene: TRBV2; CDR3aa: CASRSRDFSYEQYF; CDR3nt: TGTGCCAGCAGGAGCAGGGATTTCAGCTACGAGCAGTACTTC
j_gene: TRBJ2-1; abundance: -; d_gene: -; v_gene: TRBV25-1; CDR3aa: CASSAQGPPYNEQFF; CDR3nt: TGTGCCAGCAGTGCACAGGGTCCCCCCTACAATGAGCAGTTCTTC
j_gene: TRBJ2-3; abundance: -; d_gene: TRBD1; v_gene: TRBV19; CDR3aa: CASSTPRGLVDTQYF; CDR3nt: TGTGCCAGTAGTACTCCCAGGGGGCTGGTAGATACGCAGTATTTT
j_gene: TRBJ2-3; abundance: -; d_gene: TRBD2; v_gene: TRBV7-2; CDR3aa: CASSRLAGGADTQYF; CDR3nt: TGTGCCAGCAGCCGACTAGCGGGAGGGGCAGATACGCAGTATTTT
j_gene: TRBJ1-2; abundance: -; d_gene: TRBD1; v_gene: TRBV18; CDR3aa: CASSQGQGEGYTF; CDR3nt: TGTGCCAGCTCGCAGGGACAGGGGGAAGGCTACACCTTC
j_gene: TRBJ2-6; abundance: -; d_gene: TRBD1; v_gene: TRBV4-3; CDR3aa: CASSRAPTGTSGANVLTF; CDR3nt: TGCGCCAGCAGCCGCGCTCCGACAGGGACCTCTGGGGCCAACGTCCTGACTTTC
j_gene: TRBJ1-1; abundance: once; d_gene: -; v_gene: TRBV7-9; CDR3aa: CASSQQENTEAFF; CDR3nt: TGTGCCAGCAGCCAACAAGAGAACACTGAAGCTTTCTTT
j_gene: TRBJ1-1; abundance: -; d_gene: -; v_gene: TRBV7-9; CDR3aa: CASSLIGQSLTNTEAFF; CDR3nt: TGTGCCAGCAGCTTAATCGGACAGAGTCTAACGAACACTGAAGCTTTCTTT
j_gene: TRBJ2-3; abundance: -; d_gene: TRBD2; v_gene: TRBV11-2; CDR3aa: CASSLGTSGGPWDTQYF; CDR3nt: TGTGCCAGCAGCTTAGGGACTAGCGGGGGGCCTTGGGATACGCAGTATTTT
j_gene: TRBJ1-1; abundance: -; d_gene: -; v_gene: TRBV10-1; CDR3aa: CASSESGRATEAFF; CDR3nt: TGCGCCAGCAGTGAGTCCGGCAGGGCCACTGAAGCTTTCTTT
j_gene: TRBJ1-2; abundance: -; d_gene: -; v_gene: TRBV11-2; CDR3aa: CASSFSSHRENYGYTF; CDR3nt: TGTGCCAGCAGCTTCAGTTCACACAGGGAAAACTATGGCTACACCTTC
j_gene: TRBJ2-1; abundance: -; d_gene: -; v_gene: TRBV5-6; CDR3aa: CASSLYSSGPSYNEQFF; CDR3nt: TGTGCCAGCAGCTTATATTCGAGCGGCCCTTCCTACAATGAGCAGTTCTTC
j_gene: TRBJ2-6; abundance: -; d_gene: -; v_gene: TRBV9; CDR3aa: CASSARGQRWGANVLTF; CDR3nt: TGTGCCAGCAGCGCCCGGGGACAAAGGTGGGGGGCCAACGTCCTGACTTTC
j_gene: TRBJ1-4; abundance: -; d_gene: -; v_gene: TRBV4-1; CDR3aa: CASSQAGVLNEKLFF; CDR3nt: TGCGCCAGCAGCCAAGCAGGGGTCCTGAATGAAAAACTGTTTTTT